The rows below give T cell receptor beta chains drawn from one sample of a study of shared clonotypes between healthy human individuals. Assay: immunoSEQ multiplex PCR; the TCRdb copy retains only in-frame clones and omits some. The sample yields about 2.1 million clones, 93% seen once. Input material: naive CD8+ T cells from PBMCs. These receptors originate from a young man in good health. Some clones in this sample may be carry-over from other donors' samples. Both conserved end residues are part of each CDR3. D genes are given only for firm matches. Only part of the rows carry a size: once, few, many, or a class if the clone is expanded.

v_call,j_call,clone_size,d_call,cdr3_aa,cdr3_nt
TRBV27,TRBJ2-7,-,-,CASSPTGFYEQYF,TGTGCCAGCAGCCCTACAGGGTTCTACGAGCAGTACTTC
TRBV13,TRBJ2-1,-,TRBD2,CASSLVAGNNEQFF,TGTGCCAGCAGCTTAGTAGCGGGGAACAATGAGCAGTTCTTC
TRBV7-9,TRBJ2-1,-,-,CASSLVFRGGYEQFF,TGTGCCAGCAGCTTAGTATTCAGGGGAGGCTATGAGCAGTTCTTC
TRBV9,TRBJ2-7,-,-,CASSVGIGAYEQYF,TGTGCCAGCAGCGTAGGAATAGGAGCCTACGAGCAGTACTTC
TRBV27,TRBJ1-1,-,-,CASSFYPDLLAGTYEAFF,TGTGCCAGCAGTTTCTACCCTGATCTATTAGCAGGGACCTATGAAGCTTTCTTT
TRBV5-1,TRBJ2-7,-,-,CASSLSGPTYEQYF,TGCGCCAGCAGCTTATCGGGTCCTACATACGAGCAGTACTTC
TRBV27,TRBJ2-7,-,TRBD2,CASSLSVASGTDNEQYF,TGTGCCAGCAGTTTATCCGTGGCTAGCGGGACTGATAACGAGCAGTACTTC
TRBV27,TRBJ2-3,-,-,CASRVQNNADTQYF,TGTGCCAGCAGGGTACAGAACAACGCAGATACGCAGTATTTT
TRBV11-1,TRBJ1-5,-,-,CASSKYSNQPQHF,TGTGCCAGCAGCAAATATAGCAATCAGCCCCAGCATTTT
TRBV30,TRBJ2-7,-,-,CAWNWGRTSEQYF,TGTGCCTGGAACTGGGGGAGGACGTCTGAGCAGTACTTC
TRBV19,TRBJ2-7,-,TRBD2,CASSITSGEQYF,TGTGCCAGTAGTATCACTAGCGGCGAGCAGTACTTC
TRBV6-6,TRBJ1-4,-,-,CASSYYAPGANEKLFF,TGTGCCAGCAGTTACTACGCCCCAGGGGCTAATGAAAAACTGTTTTTT
TRBV6-6,TRBJ2-7,-,TRBD2,CASSYLLAGGYEQYF,TGTGCCAGCAGTTACCTCTTAGCGGGAGGCTACGAGCAGTACTTC
TRBV27,TRBJ1-3,-,TRBD1,CASSIRGPGNTIYF,TGTGCCAGCAGTATCAGGGGGCCTGGAAACACCATATATTTT
TRBV5-6,TRBJ2-2,-,TRBD2,CASSLDSLAYTGELFF,TGTGCCAGCAGCTTGGATTCACTAGCGTACACCGGGGAGCTGTTTTTT
TRBV4-3,TRBJ1-2,-,-,CASSQDSGGSGYTF,TGCGCCAGCAGCCAAGATTCTGGAGGTTCTGGCTACACCTTC
TRBV4-1,TRBJ2-6,once,-,CASSPGMPGANVLTF,TGCGCCAGCAGCCCCGGCATGCCTGGGGCCAACGTCCTGACTTTC
TRBV19,TRBJ2-7,-,-,CASSIVGERNEQYF,TGTGCCAGTAGTATAGTGGGAGAACGGAACGAGCAGTACTTC
TRBV28,TRBJ1-5,-,TRBD1,CASSPTGARVNQPQHF,TGTGCCAGCAGTCCTACAGGGGCTCGGGTCAATCAGCCCCAGCATTTT
TRBV6-5,TRBJ2-1,-,-,CASSETFHNEQFF,TGTGCCAGCAGTGAGACCTTCCACAATGAGCAGTTCTTC
TRBV7-9,TRBJ2-4,once,-,CASSATGKNIQYF,TGTGCCAGCAGCGCTACGGGCAAAAACATTCAGTACTTC
TRBV25-1,TRBJ1-1,few,-,CASSRGYTEAFF,TGTGCCAGCAGCCGAGGGTACACTGAAGCTTTCTTT
TRBV7-9,TRBJ1-5,-,-,CASSLADWNSNQPQHF,TGTGCCAGCAGCTTAGCGGACTGGAATAGCAATCAGCCCCAGCATTTT
TRBV10-3,TRBJ1-1,-,TRBD1,CAISEPTHYRQGEAFF,TGTGCCATCAGTGAGCCCACCCACTATCGACAGGGGGAAGCTTTCTTT
TRBV7-9,TRBJ2-1,-,-,CASSLISTPLYNEQFF,TGTGCCAGCAGCTTAATATCGACTCCGCTGTACAATGAGCAGTTCTTC
TRBV28,TRBJ1-5,few,TRBD1,CASSLAGGHQPQHF,TGTGCCAGCAGTTTGGCAGGGGGCCATCAGCCCCAGCATTTT
TRBV29-1,TRBJ1-1,few,-,CSVVPGNTEAFF,TGCAGCGTTGTGCCAGGCAACACTGAAGCTTTCTTT
TRBV19,TRBJ1-5,-,-,CASSTPGTLSNQPQHF,TGTGCCAGTAGTACCCCTGGGACCCTTAGCAATCAGCCCCAGCATTTT
TRBV7-9,TRBJ2-7,-,-,CASSLAIGEQYF,TGTGCCAGCAGCTTAGCCATCGGAGAGCAGTACTTC
TRBV13,TRBJ2-5,-,-,CASSLRASWETQYF,TGTGCCAGCAGCCTCAGGGCGTCCTGGGAGACCCAGTACTTC
TRBV5-1,TRBJ2-1,-,TRBD1,CASSLYGTGKNEQFF,TGCGCCAGCAGCTTGTACGGGACAGGGAAGAATGAGCAGTTCTTC
TRBV25-1,TRBJ2-1,-,TRBD2,CASSEWSSGINEQFF,TGTGCCAGCAGTGAATGGAGTAGCGGGATTAATGAGCAGTTCTTC
TRBV4-1,TRBJ1-1,-,-,CASSQVRGTAEAFF,TGCGCCAGCAGCCAAGTTCGGGGGACGGCTGAAGCTTTCTTT
TRBV7-9,TRBJ2-3,-,-,CASSVRAFQDTQYF,TGTGCCAGCAGCGTCCGGGCTTTTCAGGATACGCAGTATTTT
TRBV9,TRBJ2-3,once,-,CASSVGIRGDTQYF,TGTGCCAGCAGCGTAGGTATCCGGGGAGATACGCAGTATTTT
TRBV7-2,TRBJ2-7,-,-,CASSIIRASYEQYF,TGTGCCAGCAGCATAATCCGGGCCTCCTACGAGCAGTACTTC
TRBV5-6,TRBJ2-7,-,-,CASSLNGFYEQYF,TGTGCCAGCAGCTTGAATGGCTTCTACGAGCAGTACTTC
TRBV2,TRBJ1-2,few,-,CAKPAVYGYTF,TGTGCCAAGCCGGCAGTCTATGGCTACACCTTC
TRBV7-8,TRBJ2-1,once,-,CASSSDLSSYNEQFF,TGTGCCAGCAGCTCCGACTTGAGCTCCTACAATGAGCAGTTCTTC
TRBV29-1,TRBJ2-3,-,-,CSVEGLRHTDTQYF,TGCAGCGTTGAAGGTTTGCGGCACACAGATACGCAGTATTTT
TRBV29-1,TRBJ2-7,-,-,CSASGARSEQYF,TGCAGCGCCTCAGGGGCGCGTAGCGAGCAGTACTTC
TRBV5-1,TRBJ2-3,-,-,CASSLDELTSSTDTQYF,TGCGCCAGCAGCTTGGATGAACTTACGTCTAGCACAGATACGCAGTATTTT
TRBV5-1,TRBJ2-7,-,TRBD1,CASSLRGQTYEQYF,TGCGCCAGCAGCTTGAGGGGACAGACCTACGAGCAGTACTTC
TRBV10-3,TRBJ1-1,-,TRBD1,CAISDPGQGHTEAFF,TGTGCCATCAGTGACCCGGGACAGGGGCACACTGAAGCTTTCTTT
TRBV19,TRBJ1-5,-,-,CASSPGTNNQPQHF,TGTGCCAGTAGTCCCGGGACAAACAATCAGCCCCAGCATTTT
TRBV11-1,TRBJ2-1,-,-,CASGVGLSYNEQFF,TGTGCCAGCGGCGTGGGCCTCTCCTACAATGAGCAGTTCTTC
TRBV27,TRBJ2-1,-,TRBD2,CASSLTSGGYNEQFF,TGTGCCAGCAGTTTAACTAGCGGGGGCTACAATGAGCAGTTCTTC
TRBV19,TRBJ2-1,-,-,CASSGQGQFF,TGTGCCAGTAGCGGCCAGGGGCAGTTCTTC
TRBV5-8,TRBJ1-5,-,-,CASSLAVLQGSNQPQHF,TGTGCCAGCAGCTTGGCTGTCCTTCAAGGGTCGAATCAGCCCCAGCATTTT
TRBV5-6,TRBJ2-1,-,-,CASSLDRIIPAEQFF,TGTGCCAGCAGCCTCGACAGGATTATACCCGCTGAGCAGTTCTTC
TRBV7-8,TRBJ2-7,-,-,CASSPGPSGEQYF,TGTGCCAGCAGCCCGGGGCCCAGTGGCGAGCAGTACTTC
TRBV7-8,TRBJ2-2,-,-,CASSLRGNTGELFF,TGTGCCAGCAGCTTGCGGGGGAACACCGGGGAGCTGTTTTTT
TRBV7-9,TRBJ2-7,-,TRBD2,CASSLGTSGGTYEQYF,TGTGCCAGCAGCCTCGGGACTAGCGGGGGTACCTACGAGCAGTACTTC